This T cell receptor (beta chain) was captured in a study of cytomegalovirus exposure and HLA in healthy donors. The overall study: A previous analysis identified approximately 110 million unique TCR beta sequences derived from around 200 million T cells.

Concerning this clone itself: Its specificity is not known.

Study-level findings and limits: In a later analysis, productive TCRs from donors in an Asian-associated ancestry cluster reportedly carried fewer N-insertions than the cohort mean.

PCR primers comprised 60 Vbeta and 13 Jbeta primers. Sequenced by immunoSEQ multiplex PCR; TCRdb stores in-frame clones only, minus some. The sample data list about 160,000 clones. The TCR sequence derives from a woman aged 45-65 years in good health and CMV-seronegative. The sample consisted of PBMCs.

The CDR3 reads CASSFGQVQETQYF. CDR3 in DNA: TGTGCCAGCAGCTTCGGACAGGTTCAAGAGACCCAGTACTTC. The V gene is TRBV5-4, the J gene TRBJ2-5; 7 bases map to TRBD1. In germline, CDR1 is SGHNT, CDR2 YYREEE (reference sequence). The CDR3 loop spans 14 amino acids. The ends lost 2 bases at V and 2 bases at J; junction bases unmatched: 3.